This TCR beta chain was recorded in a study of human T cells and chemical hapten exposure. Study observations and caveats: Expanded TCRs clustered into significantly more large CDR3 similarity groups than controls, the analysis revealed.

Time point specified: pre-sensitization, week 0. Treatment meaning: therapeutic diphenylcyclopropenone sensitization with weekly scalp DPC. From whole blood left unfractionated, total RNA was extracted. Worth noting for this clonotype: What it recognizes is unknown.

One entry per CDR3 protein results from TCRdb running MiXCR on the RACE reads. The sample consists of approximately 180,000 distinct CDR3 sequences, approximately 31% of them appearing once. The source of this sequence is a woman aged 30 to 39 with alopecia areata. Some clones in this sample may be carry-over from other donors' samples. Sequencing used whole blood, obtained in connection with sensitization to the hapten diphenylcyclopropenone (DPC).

CDR3 region: CASTLIQGNEQFF. CDR3 coding DNA: TGTGCCAGCACCCTCATACAGGGCAATGAGCAGTTCTTC. The chain couples TRBV2 to TRBJ2-1, with a tentative D call TRBD1 (6 bases). Germline CDR1 and CDR2: SNHLY and FYNNEI. CDR3 length: 13 residues. Deletions cut 7 bases from V and 6 bases from J, with 13 bases between.